This T cell receptor (beta chain) comes out of a study of OX40 agonist ivuxolimab in advanced cancers. The wider study: A male proportion of more than 75% was recorded, with mean age around 64 years and range about 20 to 79. Past anti-PD-1, anti-PD-L1 or anti-CTLA-4 therapy was accepted, and 30% to 50% had received some. Study-wide findings and caveats: Among patients with partial responses at 0.1-3.0 mg/kg, clonal expansion was among the lowest.

Germline V CDR1 and CDR2: ENHRY, SYGVKD. J was trimmed by 0 bases and V by 4 bases; bases with no gene match: 8. This CDR3 has 16 residues. TCRdb's copy holds only in-frame clones and misses some; the assay was immunoSEQ multiplex PCR. Here the sample spans 35,000 to 40,000 clones, about 82% being singletons. On this clone: Antigen: not known.

The clonotype originates from an adult with an advanced solid tumor such as melanoma, head and neck, liver or kidney cancer. The V and J genes are TRBV10-3 and TRBJ2-5, with 7 bases identical to TRBD2. Source: CD4+ or CD8+ T cells sorted from blood, taken in a trial of the OX40 agonist ivuxolimab. CDR3 residues: CAISAGGGGYQETQYF. CDR3 DNA sequence: TGTGCCATCAGTGCTGGCGGGGGAGGCTACCAAGAGACCCAGTACTTC.